This T cell receptor beta chain was retrieved from a study of CDR3 diversity in severe acne. TCRdb independently ran MiXCR on the PCR reads; one entry per CDR3 protein. The data hold over 70,000 distinct CDR3 sequences, with around 49% observed a single time. The material sequenced was blood. The TCR comes from a male donor in good health, without acne.

This CDR3 reads CAGGGGPRVNEQFF. Written as DNA, the CDR3 is TGTGCCGGGGGGGGGGGCCCGCGGGTCAATGAGCAGTTCTTC. This chain links TRBV7-6 with TRBJ2-1, with D possibly matching TRBD2 (7 bases). Per the germline V gene, CDR1 is SGHVS and CDR2 is FNYEAQ. With 11 bases removed from V and 6 bases from J, the gap between germline ends came to 20 bases. The CDR3 is 14 residues long.